The 26 T cell receptor beta chains listed next were all sequenced from one sample in a study of T cells in Graves' hyperthyroidism and ophthalmopathy. From RNA transcripts, TCR beta CDR3 regions were amplified. Using the HTBI primer set, a first-round RT-PCR was run on the TCR CDR3. TCRdb reprocessed the multiplex PCR reads via MiXCR and lists one record per CDR3 protein. The sample consists of nearly 750,000 distinct CDR3 sequences, roughly a third of them appearing once. What was sequenced was blood. These receptors all stem from a woman aged 40 to 55 with Graves' hyperthyroidism.

This clonotype appeared a few times. The V and J genes are TRBV25-1 and TRBJ2-7; D gene uncertain. Germline values: CDR1 MGHDK, CDR2 SYGVNS. CDR3 length: 15 amino acids. V was cut by 6 bases and J by 5 bases, with 20 bases left in between. CDR3 in amino acids: CASSQAPSVLNEQYF. The CDR3 nucleotides are TGTGCCAGCAGCCAGGCCCCAAGCGTTTTGAACGAGCAGTACTTC.

A word on this clonotype: A clone one base away is much larger, so this may be a read error. The chain employs TRBV20-1 and TRBJ2-7; TRBD1 or TRBD2 may be the D gene (5 bases each). The ends were cut back, 8 bases at V and 2 bases at J, with 13 bases in the middle. CDR1 is DFQATT, CDR2 SNEGSKA, per germline (reference sequence). The CDR3 totals 12 residues. In nucleotides, the CDR3 is TGCAGTACTATCGGGGCAACCTACGAGCAGTACTTC. Amino acid sequence: CSTIGATYEQYF.

The gene calls are TRBV6-5 and TRBJ1-6; D gene ambiguous. The germline V gene has CDR1 MNHEY and CDR2 SVGAGI. This CDR3 has 18 amino acids. V gave up 2 bases and J gave up 7 bases, with 21 bases separating them. CDR3 protein: CASSYRDVRFESNSPLHF. CDR3 bases: TGTGCCAGCAGTTACAGGGATGTCAGGTTTGAGTCAAATTCACCCCTCCACTTT.

In regard to this clonotype: The germline gene is not matched at one end of the junction; a read error may be the cause. The chain employs TRBV10-3 and TRBJ2-7; TRBD1 is a possible D gene (8 bases). The length of the CDR3 is 14 residues. Germline assignment: CDR1 ENHRY and CDR2 SYGVKD. CDR3 in DNA: TGTGCCAGCAGTGAAGCGGGACAGGCTTACGAGCAGTACTTC. Translated: CASSEAGQAYEQYF.

This clonotype was detected ten times or more. The chain combines TRBV24-1 with TRBJ1-1; possible D gene TRBD1, 5 bases. This CDR3 spans 14 amino acids. Germline lookup yields CDR1 KGHDR and CDR2 SFDVKD. V shed 4 bases and J shed 5 bases, with 13 bases lying between them. CDR3 DNA: TGTGCCACCAGTGAAGGGGAACCGAGAACTGAAGCTTTCTTT. Translation: CATSEGEPRTEAFF.

The gene calls are TRBV7-2 and TRBJ2-7; no firm D call. V lost 4 bases and J lost 6, with 22 bases in between. The germline V gene encodes CDR1 SGHTA and CDR2 FQGNSA. The length of the CDR3 is 16 residues. The CDR3 DNA sequence: TGTGCCAGCAGCTACGGGCTCGAGAACCTCTGGCGCGAGCAGTACTTC. Its translation is CASSYGLENLWREQYF.

This clonotype was counted many times. The genes are TRBV12-3 or TRBV12-4 and TRBJ1-3; no clear D. CDR3 length: 13 amino acids. V lost 1 base to trimming and J lost 4 bases, with 5 bases between them. CDR3 sequence: CASSLVEGNTIYF. The CDR3, as DNA: TGTGCCAGCAGTTTAGTTGAGGGAAACACCATATATTTT.

This clonotype turned up a few times. One end of the junction is discordant with germline, which a read error may explain. The chain uses TRBV7-2 and TRBJ2-7; TRBD2 matches at 7 bases. The CDR3 runs to 15 residues. CDR1 and CDR2 from the germline V gene are SGHTA and FQGNSA. The CDR3 reads CASSPWGGSLYEQYF. For the CDR3, the DNA is TGCGCCAGCAGCCCCTGGGGGGGGTCACTCTACGAGCAGTACTTC.

The V call is TRBV7-3, the J call TRBJ1-1; a weak D match, TRBD1 (6 bases). CDR3 length: 15 amino acids. V was pared by 6 bases and J by 0 bases, with 14 bases between. Germline assignment: CDR1 SGHTA and CDR2 FQGTGA. CDR3 nucleotides: TGTGCCAGCAGTTTTAGGGGGACCATGAACACTGAAGCTTTCTTT. This encodes CASSFRGTMNTEAFF. The variable domain in full, with the rest retrieved from reference TRBV7-3 and TRBJ1-1, is GAGVSQTPSNKVTEKGKYVELRCDPISGHTALYWYRQSLGQGPEFLIYFQGTGAADDSGLPNDRFFAVRPEGSVSTLKIQRTERGDSAVYLCASSFRGTMNTEAFFGQGTRLTVV.

This clonotype has ten or more counts. V is TRBV4-3 and J is TRBJ2-7; TRBD2 matches 11 bases. This CDR3 has 15 residues. Germline values: CDR1 LGHNA, CDR2 YSLEER. Unmatched junction bases numbered 1, after V lost 0 bases and J lost 3 bases. CDR3 region: CASSQETSGVYEQYF. The CDR3 DNA reads as TGCGCCAGCAGCCAAGAGACTAGCGGGGTCTACGAGCAGTACTTC.

This chain joins TRBV12-3 or TRBV12-4 and TRBJ2-7; unclear D gene. This CDR3 comprises 15 residues. With 6 bases removed from V and 0 bases from J, the gap between germline ends came to 15 bases. DNA for the CDR3: TGTGCCAGCAGCCCCTGGGCGGTGAGCTCCTACGAGCAGTACTTC. Protein sequence: CASSPWAVSSYEQYF.

The chain carries TRBV11-2 and TRBJ2-7, with D perhaps matching TRBD2 (5 bases). Trimming shortened V by 3 bases and J by 1 base, and 13 bases separated the two germline ends. The CDR3 consists of 15 residues. Germline V gene lookup returns CDR1 SGHAT and CDR2 FQNNGV. Here the CDR3 DNA reads TGTGCCAGCAGCTTCCCCACCACGGGATCCTACGAGCAGTACTTC. Protein product: CASSFPTTGSYEQYF.

In this sample, this clonotype turned up many times. The chain carries TRBV15 and TRBJ1-2; TRBD1 agrees at 7 bases. Germline-derived CDR1 and CDR2 are LNHNV and YYDKDF (reference sequence). CDR3 size: 14 residues. With 3 bases clipped from V and 1 base from J, the junction kept 2 bases outside the gene matches. CDR3 coding DNA: TGTGCCACCAGCAGGGACAGGATTAACTATGGCTACACCTTC. It codes for CATSRDRINYGYTF.

This clonotype was picked up a small number of times. This sequence joins TRBV12-3 or TRBV12-4 and TRBJ1-6; weak D call: TRBD1 (5 bases). The CDR3 contains 15 residues. V was cut by 2 bases and J by 10 bases, with 15 bases left in between. Here the CDR3 reads CASSLRSGGTSPLHF. The CDR3 DNA is TGTGCCAGCAGTTTACGTTCCGGGGGTACGTCACCCCTCCACTTT.

The gene calls are TRBV7-2 and TRBJ1-4; D perhaps matches TRBD1 (5 bases). CDR1 SGHTA and CDR2 FQGNSA come from the germline V gene. Trimming removed 6 bases at V and 0 bases at J, with 23 bases between. The CDR3 length is 19 residues. The CDR3 sequence is CASRPGGGLRPSTNEKLFF. The CDR3 nucleotides are TGTGCCAGCAGACCTGGGGGAGGGCTCCGACCCTCAACTAATGAAAAACTGTTTTTT.

This clonotype occurred many times. The genes are TRBV15 and TRBJ1-1; D uncertain. The ends were cut back, 3 bases at V and 4 bases at J, with 6 bases in the middle. Germline values: CDR1 LNHNV, CDR2 YYDKDF (reference sequence). The CDR3 covers 12 residues. DNA for the CDR3: TGTGCCACCAGCAGTCTAATCACTGAAGCTTTCTTT. Amino acids: CATSSLITEAFF.

This clonotype has more than one count but fewer than ten. The rearrangement uses TRBV6-5 and TRBJ1-3; tentative D call: TRBD1 (6 bases). Germline CDR1 and CDR2: MNHEY and SVGAGI. Trimming removed 0 bases from V and 3 bases from J, with 9 bases in between. The CDR3 loop spans 15 amino acids. CDR3 residues: CASSYSGAYGNTIYF. The CDR3, as DNA: TGTGCCAGCAGTTACTCGGGGGCGTATGGAAACACCATATATTTT.

The chain combines TRBV15 with TRBJ1-1; the D gene is possibly TRBD1 (5 bases). There are 14 residues in the CDR3. Germline V gene lookup returns CDR1 LNHNV and CDR2 YYDKDF (reference sequence). V dropped 3 bases and J dropped 7 bases, with 15 bases sitting between them. For the CDR3, the DNA is TGTGCCACCAGCAGCCAAGGGACCGTTTTTGAAGCTTTCTTT. Protein product: CATSSQGTVFEAFF.

Concerning this clonotype itself: The conserved closing phenylalanine or tryptophan is absent in this CDR3, likely reflecting a read error. The DNA is omitted, as the CDR3 cannot be located on it reliably, and the CDR3 follows TCRdb's listing. The CDR3 sequence is CASRYLQSPPLVL. V is TRBV5-8 and J is TRBJ1-2. The germline V gene has CDR1 SGHTS and CDR2 YDEGEE. The CDR3 contains 13 residues when both ends are counted.

The chain joins TRBV5-1 to TRBJ2-7; no definite D call. Germline CDR1 and CDR2: SGHRS and YFSETQ. The V end was cut by 0 bases, the J end by 5 bases, with 9 bases between. CDR3 size: 13 residues. CDR3 sequence reads: CASSLGSSDEQYF. The CDR3 coding sequence is TGCGCCAGCAGCTTGGGGTCAAGCGACGAGCAGTACTTC.

This clonotype has a handful of counts. The J gene is TRBJ1-1, the V gene TRBV12-3 or TRBV12-4; the match to TRBD1 covers 10 bases. Germline trimming cut 8 bases from V and 4 bases from J; bases unmatched to any gene: 10. The length of the CDR3 is 15 residues. As DNA, the CDR3 is TGTGCCAGCTTTGCCGGCGGACAGGGGGGCACTGAAGCTTTCTTT. The encoded protein is CASFAGGQGGTEAFF.

J is TRBJ2-7 and V is TRBV20-1; D is perhaps TRBD2 (5 bases). CDR1 is DFQATT, CDR2 SNEGSKA, per germline (reference sequence). CDR3 length: 13 residues. Trimming left V 2 bases short and J 2 bases short, with 10 bases between. In nucleotides, the CDR3 is TGCAGTGCTAGACCTGAGGGCCCCTACGAGCAGTACTTC. This translates into CSARPEGPYEQYF.

The chain has TRBV24-1 and TRBJ1-2, with D unresolved. The V gene's germline CDR1 is KGHDR and CDR2 SFDVKD. This CDR3 is 14 amino acids long. The ends were cut back, 4 bases at V and 4 bases at J, with 12 bases in the middle. The CDR3 DNA follows: TGTGCCACCAGTGACGCGGGAACTGGCTATGGCTACACCTTC. It yields the protein CATSDAGTGYGYTF.

V gene TRBV10-2 combines with J gene TRBJ2-7; no firm D call. V was cut by 4 bases and J by 4 bases, with 8 bases left in between. The germline gives CDR1 WSHSY, CDR2 SAAADI. The CDR3 is 12 residues long. This CDR3 reads CASSVGLYEQYF. The CDR3 nucleotides are TGCGCCAGCAGTGTAGGCCTGTACGAGCAGTACTTC.

This clonotype was counted at least ten times. V usage is TRBV11-2 and J usage is TRBJ1-6, with a tentative D call TRBD1 (6 bases). Germline assignment: CDR1 SGHAT and CDR2 FQNNGV. The CDR3 length is 13 residues. CDR3 sequence: CASGQGPMTPLHF. The CDR3, as DNA: TGTGCGAGCGGGCAGGGGCCTATGACACCCCTCCACTTT.

This clonotype was counted many times. The chain combines TRBV2 with TRBJ1-4, with 7 bases aligning to TRBD1. Germline V gene lookup returns CDR1 SNHLY and CDR2 FYNNEI. The CDR3 spans 14 residues. The V and J ends lost 6 bases and 5 bases, in that order; junction bases with no gene match: 6. The CDR3 region is CASRQGRGNEKLFF. In DNA, the CDR3 is TGTGCCAGCAGACAGGGGAGAGGGAATGAAAAACTGTTTTTT.